Listed below are T cell receptor beta chains from one sample, sequenced in a study of blood T cell repertoires in COVID-19. Clones were read by immunoSEQ multiplex PCR, and TCRdb kept only the in-frame ones, dropping some. This sample has around 150,000 clones; 81% occur once, and the top ten carry approximately 11%. The sample consisted of peripheral blood. Every receptor here comes from a man aged 60-69 years with active or convalescent COVID-19. Both conserved end residues are part of each CDR3. Fields, in order: D gene, clone size, J gene, CDR3 length, V gene, CDR3 protein, CDR3 DNA. The D gene is left open where the match is weak. A row's size may be missing; if present it is once, few, many or a size class.

.	.	TRBJ2-5	13	TRBV15	CATSREQRETQYF	TGTGCCACCAGCAGAGAGCAGAGGGAGACCCAGTACTTC
.	.	TRBJ1-1	11	TRBV11-2	CASSLTGEAFF	TGTGCCAGCAGCTTGACGGGTGAAGCTTTCTTT
.	.	TRBJ1-2	13	TRBV29-1	CSVGGDMTYGYTF	TGCAGCGTTGGGGGGGATATGACCTATGGCTACACCTTC
TRBD2	.	TRBJ2-5	17	TRBV5-6	CASSGLPGLAIQETQYF	TGTGCCAGCAGTGGTCTACCGGGACTAGCGATCCAAGAGACCCAGTACTTC
TRBD1	.	TRBJ1-1	13	TRBV5-5	CASSKQGATEAFF	TGTGCCAGCAGCAAACAGGGGGCCACTGAAGCTTTCTTT
TRBD2	.	TRBJ2-2	16	TRBV9	CASSVQTSGRTGELFF	TGTGCCAGCAGCGTCCAGACTAGCGGGAGAACCGGGGAGCTGTTTTTT
.	few	TRBJ2-7	12	TRBV18	CASSPSSYEQYF	TGTGCCAGCTCACCCAGCTCCTACGAGCAGTACTTC
.	few	TRBJ1-2	13	TRBV12-3/TRBV12-4	CASRGQGNYGYTF	TGTGCCAGCAGGGGGCAGGGTAACTATGGCTACACCTTC
TRBD1	.	TRBJ1-3	19	TRBV5-6	CASSFNIQGAPGSRNTIYF	TGTGCCAGCAGCTTTAATATCCAGGGGGCTCCGGGGTCGCGAAACACCATATATTTT
TRBD2	.	TRBJ2-1	16	TRBV15	CATSAALAGGNNEQFF	TGTGCCACCAGCGCGGCCCTGGCGGGAGGAAACAATGAGCAGTTCTTC
TRBD1	.	TRBJ1-2	13	TRBV15	CATSSRGTYGYTF	TGTGCCACCAGCAGCAGGGGGACGTATGGCTACACCTTC
TRBD1	.	TRBJ1-3	15	TRBV29-1	CSVSTGFGSGNTIYF	TGCAGCGTTTCGACAGGGTTTGGATCTGGAAACACCATATATTTT
.	.	TRBJ1-1	13	TRBV7-9	CASSLGGGTEAFF	TGTGCCAGCAGCTTAGGAGGGGGCACTGAAGCTTTCTTT
.	many	TRBJ1-2	14	TRBV28	CASSLLQEDYGYTF	TGTGCCAGCAGTTTACTGCAGGAGGACTATGGCTACACCTTC
.	.	TRBJ2-2	12	TRBV12-5	CASARDTGELFF	TGTGCTAGTGCGAGGGACACCGGGGAGCTGTTTTTT
.	.	TRBJ2-1	15	TRBV11-1	CASSTRGDPYNEQFF	TGTGCCAGCAGTACCAGGGGGGATCCCTACAATGAGCAGTTCTTC
TRBD2	.	TRBJ2-7	14	TRBV18	CASSPPSGEYEQYF	TGTGCCAGCTCACCCCCTAGCGGAGAATACGAGCAGTACTTC
.	.	TRBJ2-4	15	TRBV4-2	CASSQDRGPKNIQYF	TGTGCCAGCAGCCAAGATCGGGGTCCCAAAAACATTCAGTACTTC
.	.	TRBJ1-3	15	TRBV2	CASRANRATGNTIYF	TGTGCCAGCAGGGCAAACAGGGCGACTGGAAACACCATATATTTT
TRBD1	.	TRBJ1-3	15	TRBV19	CASTPEGASGNTIYF	TGTGCCAGTACCCCGGAGGGGGCCTCGGGGAACACCATATATTTT
.	.	TRBJ2-2	11	TRBV28	CASTYTGELFF	TGTGCCAGTACTTACACCGGGGAGCTGTTTTTT
.	.	TRBJ1-1	13	TRBV19	CASSIRPGTEAFF	TGTGCCAGTAGTATACGCCCGGGAACTGAAGCTTTCTTT
TRBD2	.	TRBJ2-1	16	TRBV5-5	CASSNQRGSLYNEQFF	TGTGCCAGCAGCAATCAGCGGGGCTCTCTCTACAATGAGCAGTTCTTC
.	.	TRBJ2-2	18	TRBV7-9	CASSPPRITRVGTGELFF	TGTGCCAGCAGCCCACCCCGAATAACCAGGGTCGGCACCGGGGAGCTGTTTTTT
TRBD2	.	TRBJ2-7	19	TRBV18	CASSPYSRTSGGHSYEQYF	TGTGCCAGCTCACCCTACTCCCGGACTAGCGGGGGCCATTCCTACGAGCAGTACTTC
TRBD1	.	TRBJ2-5	14	TRBV29-1	CSVGTGGYQETQYF	TGCAGCGTTGGGACAGGGGGGTACCAAGAGACCCAGTACTTC
TRBD2	.	TRBJ2-2	20	TRBV5-1	CASSSTGPGGLAGTTGELFF	TGCGCCAGCAGCTCGACAGGCCCTGGAGGACTAGCGGGAACCACCGGGGAGCTGTTTTTT
.	once	TRBJ2-3	14	TRBV28	CASSFSTNTDTQYF	TGTGCCAGCAGTTTTTCTACCAACACAGATACGCAGTATTTT
.	once	TRBJ1-3	14	TRBV7-2	CASSLDLSGNTIYF	TGTGCCAGCAGCTTAGACTTGTCTGGAAACACCATATATTTT
.	.	TRBJ1-1	15	TRBV20-1	CSASSQGVLNTEAFF	TGCAGTGCTAGTTCTCAAGGGGTTTTGAACACTGAAGCTTTCTTT
TRBD1	.	TRBJ1-1	14	TRBV7-8	CASRPGTGRTEAFF	TGTGCCAGCAGACCCGGGACAGGGAGGACTGAAGCTTTCTTT
.	.	TRBJ2-5	15	TRBV28	CASSLLGGAGETQYF	TGTGCCAGCAGTTTGCTTGGAGGGGCAGGGGAGACCCAGTACTTC
.	.	TRBJ1-5	13	TRBV14	CASSLAGNQPQHF	TGTGCCAGCAGCCTCGCGGGGAATCAGCCCCAGCATTTT
.	few	TRBJ1-6	16	TRBV12-1	CASSVYPKTGNSPLHF	TGTGCCAGCAGCGTATATCCCAAGACAGGTAATTCACCCCTCCACTTT
.	few	TRBJ1-1	14	TRBV29-1	CSVETGASKTEAFF	TGCAGCGTTGAAACAGGAGCGTCGAAGACTGAAGCTTTCTTT
.	.	TRBJ1-5	13	TRBV19	CASSSGGIPPQHF	TGTGCCAGTAGTTCGGGGGGAATCCCGCCCCAGCATTTT
.	once	TRBJ1-6	13	TRBV18	CASSPLSDSPLHF	TGTGCCAGCTCACCCCTTTCCGATTCACCCCTCCACTTT
.	.	TRBJ1-6	12	TRBV6-2/TRBV6-3	CASSSTGSPLHF	TGTGCCAGCAGCTCAACAGGGTCACCCCTCCACTTT
.	.	TRBJ2-7	13	TRBV28	CASTKALSYEQYF	TGTGCCAGCACCAAAGCGCTATCCTACGAGCAGTACTTC
TRBD1	.	TRBJ1-1	12	TRBV29-1	CSGRTGSTEAFF	TGCAGCGGGCGGACAGGGTCGACTGAAGCTTTCTTT
.	.	TRBJ2-3	17	TRBV5-1	CASSTQGRNSYGGTQYF	TGCGCCAGCAGCACCCAAGGGCGTAACTCATATGGGGGGACGCAGTATTTT
.	.	TRBJ2-1	13	TRBV7-3	CASSLSSANEQFF	TGTGCCAGCAGCTTATCTAGCGCGAATGAGCAGTTCTTC